The following is a T cell receptor beta chain sequence with its context. The entry originates in a study of blood T cell repertoires in COVID-19. Per germline, CDR1 GTSNPN and CDR2 SVGIG (reference sequence). The CDR3 runs 12 residues. The table came from immunoSEQ multiplex PCR; TCRdb's copy has only in-frame clones and leaves some out. The table shows 300,000 to 400,000 clones, with around 85% occurring only once. Participants had their cohort set by participant-reported clinical history. Within 2 weeks before study entry, exposed participants met a COVID-19 case. The TCR was taken from a woman in her twenties or thirties who had been exposed to COVID-19. V usage is TRBV30 and J usage is TRBJ1-6, with 8 bases matching TRBD1. Source material: PBMCs or T cells enriched from blood (not recorded which). CDR3 sequence (DNA): TGTGCTCAGGACAGGGAGGGGTCACCCCTCCACTTT. Translating it yields CAQDREGSPLHF.